This T cell receptor beta chain was sequenced during a study of a mutant IDH1 vaccine in newly diagnosed glioma. Study-level background: Patients previously underwent radiotherapy, temozolomide, or both, and most underwent both.

Findings of the study overall: No link was apparently found between pseudoprogression and changes in top peripheral T cell clonotypes. The study observed vaccine-induced immune responses in 90% to 95% of patients.

The assay was immunoSEQ multiplex PCR, and TCRdb's table has in-frame clones only and misses some. Among tens of thousands of clones listed, roughly 87% were seen once. Time point described: baseline, week 1 (first vaccination visit). Treatment: pre-vaccination baseline after standard-of-care therapy. The study enrolled donors with new WHO grade 3 or 4 IDH1-mutant, ATRX-lost astrocytomas. The V and J ends lost 5 bases and 3 bases respectively, with 11 bases between them. This CDR3 spans 13 amino acids. Germline-derived CDR1 and CDR2 are PRHDT and FYEKMQ (reference sequence). Details on this clone: What it recognizes is unknown.

This sequence originates from a man aged 25 to 45 with glioma. The sample was PBMCs, taken from a glioma patient treated with radiotherapy, temozolomide or both. This chain uses TRBV13 with TRBJ2-7; tentative D call: TRBD1 (6 bases). The CDR3 spells CASSNGQFYEQYF. The DNA for the CDR3 is TGTGCCAGCAGCAACGGACAGTTCTACGAGCAGTACTTC.